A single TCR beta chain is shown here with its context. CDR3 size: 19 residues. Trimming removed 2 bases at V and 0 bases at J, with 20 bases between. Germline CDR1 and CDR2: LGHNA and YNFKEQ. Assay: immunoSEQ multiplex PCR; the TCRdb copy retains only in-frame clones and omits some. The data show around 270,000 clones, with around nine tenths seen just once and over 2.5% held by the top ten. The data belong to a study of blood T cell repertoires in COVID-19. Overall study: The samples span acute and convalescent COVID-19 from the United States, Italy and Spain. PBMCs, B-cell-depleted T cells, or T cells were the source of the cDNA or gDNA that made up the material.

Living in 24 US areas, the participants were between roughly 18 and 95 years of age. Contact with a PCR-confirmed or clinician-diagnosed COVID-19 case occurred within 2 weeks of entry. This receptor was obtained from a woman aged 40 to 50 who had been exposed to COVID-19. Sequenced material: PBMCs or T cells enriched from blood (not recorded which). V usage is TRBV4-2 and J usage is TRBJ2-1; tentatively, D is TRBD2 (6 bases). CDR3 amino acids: CASSQQVGSLSSSYNEQFF. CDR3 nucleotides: TGTGCCAGCAGCCAACAAGTCGGGAGTCTCTCCAGCTCCTACAATGAGCAGTTCTTC.